This is a list of T cell receptor beta chains from one sample in a study of TIL therapy for anti-PD-1-resistant metastatic lung cancer. Produced via immunoSEQ multiplex PCR; TCRdb's table is partial and in-frame only. This sample has under 7,000 clones, with roughly 70% found just once. This sample comprised tumor tissue, obtained at baseline. The origin of the receptors is a person aged 25-85 years with non-small cell lung cancer. Each CDR3 is given with its conserved first and last residue.

V gene: TRBV5-6
J gene: TRBJ2-7
CDR3 protein: CASSLGDEQYF

V gene: TRBV5-4
J gene: TRBJ2-5
CDR3 protein: CASSLPAAAGGGETQYF

V gene: TRBV5-1
J gene: TRBJ1-2
CDR3 protein: CASSEPGQGYGYTF

V gene: TRBV7-8
J gene: TRBJ2-5
CDR3 protein: CASSHARGETQYF

V gene: TRBV18
J gene: TRBJ2-7
CDR3 protein: CASSPQGAEQYF

V gene: TRBV12-3/TRBV12-4
J gene: TRBJ2-1
CDR3 protein: CASSYGSYNEQFF

V gene: TRBV14
J gene: TRBJ1-3
CDR3 protein: CASSPYTDVLGNTIYF

V gene: TRBV25-1
J gene: TRBJ2-5
CDR3 protein: CASSADRGNHETQYF

V gene: TRBV11-2
J gene: TRBJ1-2
CDR3 protein: CASSNRQPGQSNYGYTF

V gene: TRBV3-1/TRBV3-2
J gene: TRBJ2-4
CDR3 protein: CASSQGTGGIQYF

V gene: TRBV29-1
J gene: TRBJ1-2
CDR3 protein: CSVELRGQGYTF

V gene: TRBV5-4
J gene: TRBJ2-2
CDR3 protein: CASSRTSGRVAGELFF

V gene: TRBV28
J gene: TRBJ2-7
CDR3 protein: CASSLSNRGYEQYF

V gene: TRBV21-1
J gene: TRBJ1-3
CDR3 protein: CASSPVGGVDRNTIYF

V gene: TRBV4-1
J gene: TRBJ2-2
CDR3 protein: CASSHIDRGTGELFF

V gene: TRBV14
J gene: TRBJ2-5
CDR3 protein: CASSQAEGRKETQYF

V gene: TRBV9
J gene: TRBJ2-1
CDR3 protein: CASSVRENNEQFF

V gene: TRBV27
J gene: TRBJ2-1
CDR3 protein: CASTTTSGGVGNEQFF

V gene: TRBV28
J gene: TRBJ2-2
CDR3 protein: CASGSSTGELFF

V gene: TRBV6-2/TRBV6-3
J gene: TRBJ2-5
CDR3 protein: CASSYPETQYF

V gene: TRBV5-1
J gene: TRBJ2-6
CDR3 protein: CASSLEGLGANVLTF

V gene: TRBV6-2/TRBV6-3
J gene: TRBJ2-5
CDR3 protein: CASSDLTSFKETQYF

V gene: TRBV3-1/TRBV3-2
J gene: TRBJ2-7
CDR3 protein: CASSQSLFAYEQYF

V gene: TRBV4-2
J gene: TRBJ1-1
CDR3 protein: CASSHFAEEAFF

V gene: TRBV6-4
J gene: TRBJ2-3
CDR3 protein: CASSETSGTDTQYF

V gene: TRBV7-2
J gene: TRBJ2-5
CDR3 protein: CASSSKPGQGTETQYF

V gene: TRBV12-5
J gene: TRBJ2-7
CDR3 protein: CASGFGVRSSYEQYF

V gene: TRBV7-2
J gene: TRBJ1-4
CDR3 protein: CASSLMGDSPIGLFF

V gene: TRBV5-3
J gene: TRBJ1-5
CDR3 protein: CARSWRTGQVVQPQHF

V gene: TRBV28
J gene: TRBJ2-3
CDR3 protein: CASSLGLAGPTDTQYF

V gene: TRBV18
J gene: TRBJ2-7
CDR3 protein: CASSPTSNYEQYF

V gene: TRBV23-1
J gene: TRBJ2-5
CDR3 protein: CASSQSTGSETQYF

V gene: TRBV4-3
J gene: TRBJ1-1
CDR3 protein: CASSQDPQGGNTEAFF

V gene: TRBV3-1/TRBV3-2
J gene: TRBJ2-7
CDR3 protein: CASSQGNGFEQYF

V gene: TRBV6-5
J gene: TRBJ2-2
CDR3 protein: CASSTGTGTGELFF

V gene: TRBV3-1/TRBV3-2
J gene: TRBJ1-6
CDR3 protein: CASSQAYNSPLHF

V gene: TRBV29-1
J gene: TRBJ2-3
CDR3 protein: CSEQQLPTDTQYF

V gene: TRBV3-1/TRBV3-2
J gene: TRBJ2-6
CDR3 protein: CASSPSDRGVRGANVLTF

V gene: TRBV18
J gene: TRBJ2-7
CDR3 protein: CASSPRDRVNEQYF

V gene: TRBV19
J gene: TRBJ1-5
CDR3 protein: CASSNPSGPNQPQHF

V gene: TRBV29-1
J gene: TRBJ2-7
CDR3 protein: CSVERIGRGEQYF

V gene: TRBV6-5
J gene: TRBJ2-3
CDR3 protein: CASSYGTSGYTDTQYF

V gene: TRBV25-1
J gene: TRBJ2-5
CDR3 protein: CASSERGHQETQYF

V gene: TRBV28
J gene: TRBJ1-5
CDR3 protein: CASSLAQGNNQPQHF

V gene: TRBV29-1
J gene: TRBJ1-1
CDR3 protein: CSAGNTEAFF

V gene: TRBV28
J gene: TRBJ2-5
CDR3 protein: CASRPGLAGVWQETQYF

V gene: TRBV19
J gene: TRBJ1-1
CDR3 protein: CASGGGAGTEAFF

V gene: TRBV11-2
J gene: TRBJ2-7
CDR3 protein: CASSLTYEQYF

V gene: TRBV4-3
J gene: TRBJ2-4
CDR3 protein: CASSQDRGAEQGAKNIQYF

V gene: TRBV6-9
J gene: TRBJ1-6
CDR3 protein: CASKLKGTEQCSPLHF

V gene: TRBV5-5
J gene: TRBJ2-7
CDR3 protein: CASSFIRQGAYEQYF

V gene: TRBV30
J gene: TRBJ1-1
CDR3 protein: CAWSAGGDTEAFF

V gene: TRBV4-3
J gene: TRBJ2-7
CDR3 protein: CASSQVETEPYYEQYF

V gene: TRBV10-2
J gene: TRBJ2-3
CDR3 protein: CASSEAGGGTDTQYF